This TCR beta chain was identified during a study of cytomegalovirus exposure and HLA in healthy donors (dated by TCRdb to 2015 to 2018). General notes on the study: An earlier analysis of roughly 610 of the donors reported under 300 Gb of sequence data and about 120 million unique TCR beta sequences obtained from 150 million to 200 million T cells. In a later genetic analysis, genome-wide SNP genotypes for about 65% of the roughly 670 donors were used, and that subset was treated as a discovery cohort. A later analysis re-analyzed previously published TCR beta repertoires from 666 donors and added high-resolution HLA genotyping to study TCR occurrence patterns. Typing coverage differed by locus: A, B, C, DRB1 and DQB1 were typed in about 620-640 donors, DQA1 in about 560, DPA1 in some 610, and DPB1 in about 450. The study combined high-throughput TCR immunosequencing, statistical association of individual TCRs with disease status, and machine learning to predict cytomegalovirus infection status. A separate validation cohort of roughly 130 different subjects was used in addition to the roughly 640-subject first cohort. The T cell repertoires of under 700 subjects were profiled by immunosequencing and related to cytomegalovirus serostatus. Because of strong linkage in the cohort, roughly five DR-DQ haplotypes were treated as single units for association and clustering. An early release covering 550 to 650 HLA-typed donors comprised approximately 290 gigabases of sequencing data and about 90 million unique TCR sequences. All discovery cohort repertoires had been generated using a single sequencing platform. The study was designed to test whether signatures of past pathogen exposure could be identified by cataloging public T cell receptors. An earlier analysis of some 600 of the donors applied high-throughput TCR beta sequencing to assess whether each TCR beta V gene segment acted as functional or pseudogenic. Alongside the repertoire data, information on donor age, sex, ethnicity and CMV serostatus was compiled. Rather than using new phenotypic data, the later analysis identified candidate immune exposures from TCR beta sequences and from how often those sequences occurred across donors. Class I and class II HLA loci were covered by the typing at four-digit resolution. Across about 370 genotyped donors of the cohort, an average of about 200,000 unique TCR beta nucleotide sequences per donor were sequenced, and 15% to 20% of those sequences were non-productive. Of the 300 to 450 genotyped donors, about 84% fell in the genetic ancestry cluster associated with self-reported Caucasian donors.

The cohort was made up of hundreds of healthy bone marrow donors. Cohort members were all nominally healthy when sampled, although unrecorded immune exposures were likely present. The donor was CMV seronegative and was included in the group of hundreds of seronegative cohort members. A peripheral blood sample was collected from each donor, and TCR beta sequencing was performed on peripheral blood mononuclear cells. The Qiagen DNeasy Blood Extraction Kit was used to extract genomic DNA from the blood cell samples. Broad study findings and their caveats: In vitro tests confirmed that three of the cytomegalovirus-associated TCR beta chains recognize cytomegalovirus antigens. A cluster of highly shared sequence variants was judged likely to represent a technical artifact of the sequencing pipeline. Compared with equally common non-associated chains, HLA-associated TCR beta chains in a later analysis were more clonally expanded and had lower generation probabilities. It was suggested by the authors that the approach could potentially be generalized to other disease states and immunological phenotypes. A further reported finding was that TCR beta sequences accurately predicted the HLA-A and HLA-B alleles for most subjects in the first cohort. When HLA alleles, especially DR and DQ, strongly co-occurred, attributing TCR associations to individual alleles was difficult. Because counts were too low, approximately 15 rarely observed V segments, including chromosome 9 orphons, were excluded from the earlier analysis of fewer than 650 of the donors. In a later genetic analysis, a missense DCLRE1C variant was associated with V-gene and J-gene trimming of TCR beta chains, and the association was replicated in an independent cohort. In this cohort, only TCR beta chains were sequenced, and detectable features were limited by the absence of alpha or paired-chain data. HLA typing was unavailable for some donors at each locus, so association tests used only the typed subset. Cytomegalovirus status was reported to be diagnosed by the classifier with high specificity and sensitivity in both the original and validation cohorts. Correlated functional status among segregating V segments might be attributable to linkage disequilibrium, but an unknown experimental factor could not be ruled out. According to a later analysis, TCR association rates differed among HLA loci, with DRB1 alleles showing the most associated TCRs and HLA-C alleles showing the fewest. The presence/absence analyses assumed that sequencing depth was roughly uniform across donors, and that assumption may not be true. The study listed 150 to 200 TCR beta chains as associated with cytomegalovirus. While some public TCRs were present in many individuals, most TCR sequences turned up only very rarely across donors. Compared with the roughly 670-donor mean, donors in an Asian-associated ancestry cluster had fewer N-insertions in productive TCRs, according to a later genetic analysis. According to a later analysis, parvovirus B19, influenza, CMV and Epstein-Barr virus appeared linked to several top co-occurrence clusters. In a later analysis, most CMV-associated TCR beta chains were found to appear HLA-restricted, with HLA associations seemingly driven largely by CMV exposure. CMV serostatus was the only immune exposure information available for the cohort. In a later analysis, around 15,000 TCR beta sequences were associated with specific HLA alleles at a false discovery rate of 0.05. In an earlier analysis of 587 of the donors, most TCR beta V segments appeared in productive rearrangements about 87% or about 30% of the time, broadly matching IMGT annotations.

Libraries were prepared through the immunoSEQ multiplex PCR assay. For the multiplex PCR, a mixture combining 60 forward primers for TCR Vbeta segments and 13 reverse primers for TCR Jbeta segments was used. The CDR3 region of rearranged TCR beta genes was amplified from genomic DNA by a multiplex PCR assay. On the Illumina HiSeq System, the amplified TCR beta libraries were sequenced as 87-base-pair reads. As for the authors' bioinformatics: Across the roughly 600 repertoires, a later analysis counted about 81 million unique TCR beta chains, approximately 10 million of which were shared by at least two donors. A nearest-neighbor algorithm error-corrected the raw reads and collapsed the reads into unique sequences, merging closely related sequences to remove PCR and sequencing errors. V, D and J gene segments were assigned by aligning CDR3 sequences to IMGT reference sequences. Each retained sequence needed at least a six-nucleotide match to both a V gene segment and a J gene segment. Rearrangements were called productive when the CDR3 lacked stop codons and stayed in frame with V and J; all others were non-productive. CDR3 was defined according to IMGT convention as the region running from the second conserved V-encoded cysteine to the conserved J-encoded phenylalanine. Sequences without an unambiguous match to a single V gene segment were excluded from the earlier analysis of about 630 of the donors. In an earlier analysis of 587 of the donors, V segments were called functional above 56.7% productive rearrangements and were called segregating when the between-donor standard deviation exceeded 5%. A statistical classification framework was built for diagnosing cytomegalovirus status from the catalog of TCR beta chain sequences. A later analysis assigned V and J genes by comparing TCR nucleotide sequences with IMGT/GENE-DB human TR gene sequences. A later analysis assigned CDR3 sequences and most-parsimonious VDJ recombination scenarios with the TCRdist pipeline. In a later analysis, each TCR beta chain was defined by its CDR3 amino acid sequence together with its V-gene family, and reads without a unique V-gene family were excluded. To address suspected cross-contamination and a sequencing artifact, a later analysis removed around 590 highly shared, low-generation-probability nucleotide sequences. In a later analysis, a clonal expansion index was calculated for each public chain from normalized within-repertoire ranks of inferred template counts. In a later analysis, generation probabilities were computed with a VDJ recombination model fitted to out-of-frame rearrangements, and the resulting probabilities were checked against IGoR. In a later analysis, hypergeometric tests were used to score TCR-TCR, TCR-HLA and TCR-CMV co-occurrence, with a repertoire-size bias correction applied to TCR pairs. In a later analysis, false discovery rates were estimated by permuting HLA or CMV assignments 20 times. In a later analysis, co-occurring TCRs were grouped using DBSCAN, and TCRdist sequence similarity was added for clustering within HLA-allele-positive subsets. For co-occurrence clustering, repertoires with fewer than 30,000 or more than 120,000 public chains were excluded, along with 5 or 6 repertoires with anomalous nucleotide sharing. TCRdb's version of the immuneACCESS table is confined to in-frame rearrangements and falls short of the full clone set. An unresolved V gene accounts for under half of the shortfall where checked; the remainder is of unknown origin. Clone size and V and J calls were adopted from that table, with D and trimming inferred from the DNA. Recorded for this sample are about 120,000 clones; roughly 70% of them occurred a single time. The ten largest clones represent 1.6% of the sample.

As regards this clone: Its binding antigen is unknown. Within one base of it there is no much larger clone, and no base qualities were kept.

The clonotype originates from a woman aged 18-30 years in good health and CMV-seronegative. The sequenced sample was PBMCs.

In nucleotide form, the sequence is TGTGCCAGCAGCGAGGGACTAGCGGGGGGAGGTGAGCAGTTCTTC. Its coded protein is CASSEGLAGGGEQFF. The chain was built from TRBV6-5 and TRBJ2-1; TRBD2 matches 15 bases in the middle. As encoded in the germline V gene, CDR1 is MNHEY while CDR2 is SVGAGI. The CDR3, from cysteine to phenylalanine, totals 15 residues. Only CDR3 DNA is held: 45 bases, read in frame from base 1. The germline V and J ends show losses of 6 bases and 9 bases respectively, and no gene match explains 6 bases of the junction.